The clone carrying this T cell receptor beta chain has just one count. V was clipped by 0 bases and J by 0 bases, with 13 bases between them. Germline CDR1 and CDR2: SGDLS and YYNGEE. The CDR3 runs 17 residues. Original analysis: Amplification from reference gene primers served as the basis for estimated nucleated cell counts. The method was immunoSEQ multiplex PCR; TCRdb's version includes in-frame clones alone and lacks a portion of them. Clone size and the V and J calls come from that table; the DNA yielded D and trimming. The sample shows 470,000 or so clones, 87% of them seen only once. The sample is drawn from a study of blood T cell repertoires in COVID-19. Overall study: Samples came from the United States, Italy and Spain, spanning acute and convalescent COVID-19.

The chain recombines TRBV9 with TRBJ1-3, with a weak D call TRBD1 (6 bases). This clonotype originated in a woman under 30 with acute COVID-19. The sequencing sample was made of PBMCs or T cells enriched from blood (not recorded which). In DNA form, the CDR3 reads TGTGCCAGCAGCGTAGGGTTCTTAGGGGGCTCTGGAAACACCATATATTTT. Its protein product is CASSVGFLGGSGNTIYF.